Shown below are 3 T cell receptor beta chains from a single sample sequenced in a study of cytomegalovirus exposure and HLA in healthy donors. PCR used 60 Vbeta primers and 13 Jbeta primers. The table came from immunoSEQ multiplex PCR; TCRdb's copy has only in-frame clones and leaves some out. This specimen shows about 110,000 clones; the ten leading clones hold 6.8%. The sample taken for sequencing was PBMCs. These receptors were obtained from a middle-aged man in good health and CMV-seropositive.

The chain couples TRBV11-1 to TRBJ2-3; weak D call: TRBD1 (6 bases). The CDR3 has 14 amino acids. From germline, CDR1 is SGHAT and CDR2 FQDESV (reference sequence). The V and J ends lost 1 base and 3 bases respectively, with 8 bases between them. CDR3 sequence reads: CASSLGDKTDTQYF. The CDR3 DNA reads as TGTGCCAGCAGCTTAGGGGACAAGACAGATACGCAGTATTTT.

This chain links TRBV6-1 with TRBJ2-1, with TRBD1 matching over 7 bases. The CDR3 runs 15 residues. J lost 4 bases, V lost 2 bases, and 5 bases had no gene match. The germline CDR1 and CDR2 sequences are MNHNS and SASEGT. CDR3 residues: CASSERDSYYNEQFF. DNA for the CDR3: TGTGCCAGCAGTGAACGGGACAGTTATTACAATGAGCAGTTCTTC.

Turning to this clone: One junction end does not reproduce the germline sequence, and a read error may be involved. The rearrangement links TRBV2 to TRBJ1-2; TRBD1 might be the D (6 bases). There are 14 residues in the CDR3. The germline V gene encodes CDR1 SNHLY and CDR2 FYNNEI. CDR3 DNA: TGTGCCAGCAGTGACCGGACAGTGCTCGATGGCTGCACCTTC. Translating it yields CASSDRTVLDGCTF.